This TCR beta chain was sequenced during a study of Ad26.COV2.S vaccination and SARS-CoV-2 variants. Study overall: As a participant in COV1001, the donor was in the Ad26.COV2.S trial arm. Administration of Ad26.COV2.S was intramuscular, either once or twice 56 days apart.

Described treatment: about 20 received Ad26.COV2.S at low or high dose, single or two shots; roughly 5 received placebo; per-sample allocation not given. At day 63 after the first vaccine or placebo injection, samples were drawn. Study results and limitations: Using TCR breadth and depth analyses may have led to underestimated total T cell responses.

On this clone: Its antigen remains unknown.

The assay was immunoSEQ multiplex PCR, and TCRdb's table has in-frame clones only and misses some. In the table there are hundreds of thousands of clones, around nine tenths of which are singletons. From germline, CDR1 is LNHDA and CDR2 SQIVND (reference sequence). The CDR3 has 12 amino acids. V dropped 7 bases and J dropped 0 bases, with 7 bases sitting between them. The sequencing used peripheral blood, collected in a trial of Ad26.COV2.S vaccine versus placebo. The rearrangement links TRBV19 to TRBJ2-7; D unresolved. The sequence was obtained from a person aged 18-60 years who received the Ad26.COV2.S COVID-19 vaccine or a placebo. Written as DNA, the CDR3 is TGTGCCAGTATGGATTCCTCCTACGAGCAGTACTTC. Protein sequence: CASMDSSYEQYF.